This record concerns one T cell receptor (beta chain) sequence. Its antigen is still unknown. The data derive from a study of cytomegalovirus exposure and HLA in healthy donors. The overall study: A subsequent analysis reported that the roughly 130 validation repertoires were produced on the same platform that had also been used for the 600 to 800 first-cohort repertoires.

TCRdb keeps only in-frame clones here, not all; method: immunoSEQ multiplex PCR. The top ten clones hold 1% to 1.5% of a sample with roughly 330,000 clones, roughly nine tenths of them seen once. Notes on the study in general: Cytomegalovirus-associated TCR beta chains were listed, numbering roughly 150. Among TCR sequences, most were rare, though some public TCRs appeared in many donors.

The source material was PBMCs. The receptor's source is a woman under 40 in good health and CMV-seropositive.

CDR3 residues: CASSSGTAANTEAFF. CDR3 DNA: TGTGCCAGCAGTTCCGGGACGGCGGCGAACACTGAAGCTTTCTTT. The V gene is TRBV7-6, the J gene TRBJ1-1; TRBD1 might be the D (5 bases). CDR1 and CDR2 (germline): SGHVS, FNYEAQ. The V gene lost 6 bases and the J gene lost 1 base, with 15 bases spanning the gap. The CDR3 sequence is 15 residues long.